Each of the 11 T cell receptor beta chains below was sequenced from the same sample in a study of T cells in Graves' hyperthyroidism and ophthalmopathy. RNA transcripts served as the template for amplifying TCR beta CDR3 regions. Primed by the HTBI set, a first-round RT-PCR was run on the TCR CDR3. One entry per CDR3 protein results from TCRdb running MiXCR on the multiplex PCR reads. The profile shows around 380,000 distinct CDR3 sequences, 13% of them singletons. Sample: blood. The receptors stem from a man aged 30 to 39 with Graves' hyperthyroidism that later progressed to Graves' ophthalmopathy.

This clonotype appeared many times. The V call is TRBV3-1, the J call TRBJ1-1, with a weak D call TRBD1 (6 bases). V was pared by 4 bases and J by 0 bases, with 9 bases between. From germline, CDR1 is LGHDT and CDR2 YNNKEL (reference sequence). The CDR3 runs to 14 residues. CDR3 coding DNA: TGTGCCAGCAGCCGAGGGGGATTGAACACTGAAGCTTTCTTT. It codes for CASSRGGLNTEAFF.

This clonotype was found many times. This chain's CDR3 is CASKNPGRSNEQFF. DNA of the CDR3: TGTGCCAGCAAAAACCCGGGGAGAAGTAATGAGCAGTTCTTC. The chain couples TRBV6-1 to TRBJ2-1, with D possibly TRBD2 on 5 matching bases. CDR1 and CDR2 (germline): MNHNS, SASEGT. CDR3 length equals 14 residues. The V and J ends lost 7 bases and 7 bases respectively, with 17 bases between them.

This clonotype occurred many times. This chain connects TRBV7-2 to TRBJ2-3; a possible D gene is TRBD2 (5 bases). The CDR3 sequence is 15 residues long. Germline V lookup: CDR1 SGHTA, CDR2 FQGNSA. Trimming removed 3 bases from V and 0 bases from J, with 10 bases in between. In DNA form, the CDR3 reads TGTGCCAGCAGCTTCTACACTAGTAGCACAGATACGCAGTATTTT. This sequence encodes CASSFYTSSTDTQYF.

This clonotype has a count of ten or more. The CDR3 coding sequence is TGCAGTGCTAGAGACCCAGGGGGGAACGAGCAGTACTTC. Translated: CSARDPGGNEQYF. The chain employs TRBV20-1 and TRBJ2-7; maybe TRBD1 (7 bases). The germline V gene encodes CDR1 DFQATT and CDR2 SNEGSKA (reference sequence). The CDR3 runs to 13 residues. Trimming pared 0 bases from V and 5 bases from J, leaving 11 bases between.

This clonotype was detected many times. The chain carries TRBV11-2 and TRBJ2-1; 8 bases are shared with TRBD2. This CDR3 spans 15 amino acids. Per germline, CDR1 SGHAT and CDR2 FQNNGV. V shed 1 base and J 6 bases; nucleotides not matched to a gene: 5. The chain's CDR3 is CASSLVTGGVNEQFF. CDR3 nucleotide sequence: TGTGCCAGCAGCTTAGTGACCGGGGGGGTCAATGAGCAGTTCTTC.

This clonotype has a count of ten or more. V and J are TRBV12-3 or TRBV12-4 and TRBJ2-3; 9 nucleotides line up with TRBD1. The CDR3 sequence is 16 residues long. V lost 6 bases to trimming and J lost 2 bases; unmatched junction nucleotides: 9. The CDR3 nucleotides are TGTGCCAGCAGACCCCTCGGGGACAGGGTCACAGATACGCAGTATTTT. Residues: CASRPLGDRVTDTQYF.

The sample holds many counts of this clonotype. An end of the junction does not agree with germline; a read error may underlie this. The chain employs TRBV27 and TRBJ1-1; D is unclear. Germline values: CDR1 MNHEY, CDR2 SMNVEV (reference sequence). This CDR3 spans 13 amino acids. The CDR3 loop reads CASSLQPSYETFF. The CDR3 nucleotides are TGTGCCAGCAGTTTACAACCGAGCTATGAAACTTTCTTT.

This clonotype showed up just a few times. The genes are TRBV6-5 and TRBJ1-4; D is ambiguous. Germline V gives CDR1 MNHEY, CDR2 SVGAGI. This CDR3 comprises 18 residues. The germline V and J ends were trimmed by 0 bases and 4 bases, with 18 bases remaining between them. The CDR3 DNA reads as TGTGCCAGCAGTTACTCTTATCTTCTCGGGTTCTATAATGAAAAACTGTTTTTT. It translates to CASSYSYLLGFYNEKLFF.

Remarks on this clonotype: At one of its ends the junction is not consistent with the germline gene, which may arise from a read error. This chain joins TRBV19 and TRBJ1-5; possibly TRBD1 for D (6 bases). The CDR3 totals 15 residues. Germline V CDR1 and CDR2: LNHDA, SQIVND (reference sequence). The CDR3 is CVSSIPGAGNQPQHF. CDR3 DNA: TGTGTCAGTAGTATTCCGGGGGCGGGCAATCAGCCCCAGCATTTT.

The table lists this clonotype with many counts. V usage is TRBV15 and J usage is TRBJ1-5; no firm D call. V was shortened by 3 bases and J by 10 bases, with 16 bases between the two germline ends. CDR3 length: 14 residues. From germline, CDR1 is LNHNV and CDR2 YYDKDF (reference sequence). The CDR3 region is CATSRDKGIRPQHF. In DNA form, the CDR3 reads TGTGCCACCAGCAGGGATAAAGGGATCCGACCCCAGCATTTT.

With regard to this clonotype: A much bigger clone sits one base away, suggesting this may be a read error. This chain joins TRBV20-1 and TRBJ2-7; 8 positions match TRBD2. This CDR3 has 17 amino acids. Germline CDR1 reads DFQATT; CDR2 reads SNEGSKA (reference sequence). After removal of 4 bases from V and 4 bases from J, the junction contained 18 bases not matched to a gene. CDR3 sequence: CSAKEIGQRGRPYEQYF. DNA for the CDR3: TGCAGTGCTAAGGAGATTGGCCAGCGGGGGCGACCATACGAGCAGTACTTC.